The sequence of this TCR beta chain was determined in a study of blood T cell repertoires in COVID-19. The junction had 7 bases not matched to a gene; V was cut back by 0 bases and J by 0 bases. The germline V gene has CDR1 SGHRS and CDR2 YFSETQ. This CDR3 region has 17 residues. The assay was immunoSEQ multiplex PCR, and TCRdb's table has in-frame clones only and misses some. Of 190,000 or so clones in the sample, just under 90% were seen once. This TCR came from a man aged 30 to 45 who had recovered from COVID-19. The sequenced sample consisted of PBMCs or T cells enriched from blood (not recorded which). The V and J genes are TRBV5-1 and TRBJ1-1, with 8 bases identical to TRBD1. This CDR3 is CASSLGPDRVLNTEAFF. In DNA form, the CDR3 reads TGCGCCAGCAGCTTGGGCCCGGACAGGGTTTTGAACACTGAAGCTTTCTTT.